One sample yielded the 23 T cell receptor beta chains listed below, sequenced in a study of cytomegalovirus exposure and HLA in healthy donors. This PCR relied on a set of 60 Vbeta primers and 13 Jbeta primers. The protocol was immunoSEQ multiplex PCR, while the TCRdb copy is restricted to in-frame clones and leaves out a portion. This table holds about 150,000 clones, approximately 86% found once. Source material: PBMCs. Every receptor here comes from a woman aged 45-59 years in good health and CMV-seropositive.

DNA for the CDR3: TGCGCCAGCAGCCCCGACACCCTCGAAGAGCAGTACTTC. Protein product: CASSPDTLEEQYF. The chain has TRBV5-1 and TRBJ2-7; D is unclear. The CDR3 consists of 13 residues. V lost 4 bases, J lost 7 bases, and 15 bases lay in between. Germline CDR1 is SGHRS and CDR2 is YFSETQ.

The rearrangement joins TRBV7-9 to TRBJ1-1, with TRBD1 matching over 8 bases. Germline-derived CDR1 and CDR2 are SEHNR and FQNEAQ (reference sequence). With 5 bases clipped from V and 4 bases from J, the junction kept 9 bases outside the gene matches. CDR3 length: 15 residues. The CDR3 coding sequence is TGTGCCAGCAGCCCCCCGACAGGGGATGGCACTGAAGCTTTCTTT. Protein product: CASSPPTGDGTEAFF.

The chain has TRBV19 and TRBJ2-1; 10 bases agree with TRBD2. Germline CDR1 reads LNHDA; CDR2 reads SQIVND (reference sequence). The CDR3 length is 18 residues. J was trimmed by 0 bases and V by 1 base; bases with no gene match: 6. In DNA, the CDR3 is TGTGCCAGTAGTATAGCAGCGGGGGGGCCGAGCTCCTACAATGAGCAGTTCTTC. This codes for CASSIAAGGPSSYNEQFF.

The chain employs TRBV6-1 and TRBJ1-2; 10 bases agree with TRBD1. Germline CDR1 reads MNHNS; CDR2 reads SASEGT. The CDR3 runs to 12 residues. V lost 10 bases to trimming and J lost 5 bases; unmatched junction nucleotides: 4. The CDR3 DNA reads TGTGCCAACCGACAGGGGGCATATGGCTACACCTTC. Protein sequence: CANRQGAYGYTF.

The chain is built from TRBV30 and TRBJ2-1, with D perhaps matching TRBD1 (5 bases). Between the trimmed V and J ends, which lost 1 base and 10 bases, there was a span of 14 bases. CDR1 is GTSNPN, CDR2 SVGIG, per germline (reference sequence). CDR3 length equals 13 residues. This CDR3 reads CAWSATQGGEQFF. The DNA of the CDR3 is TGTGCCTGGAGTGCCACGCAGGGTGGGGAGCAGTTCTTC.

The chain has TRBV5-6 and TRBJ2-7; D is possibly TRBD1 (5 bases). V shed 4 bases and J shed 7 bases, with 24 bases lying between them. This CDR3 is 16 amino acids long. CDR1 and CDR2 from the germline V gene are SGHDT and YYEEEE. The CDR3 DNA reads as TGTGCCAGCAGCCCCTTATTGACAGCGCCCTTGGGGGAGCAGTACTTC. Protein: CASSPLLTAPLGEQYF.

The J gene is TRBJ1-6, the V gene TRBV9; TRBD1 agrees at 8 bases. After removal of 3 bases from V and 6 bases from J, the junction contained 2 bases not matched to a gene. The CDR3 runs to 14 residues. Germline CDR1 and CDR2: SGDLS and YYNGEE. The CDR3 region is CASSGTGFNSPLHF. The CDR3 nucleotides read TGTGCCAGCAGCGGGACAGGGTTTAATTCACCCCTCCACTTT.

The J gene is TRBJ1-1, the V gene TRBV2; D perhaps matches TRBD1 (6 bases). This CDR3 is built from 14 residues. Germline assignment: CDR1 SNHLY and CDR2 FYNNEI. V lost 6 bases, J lost 0 bases, and 11 bases lay in between. CDR3 protein: CASREDSVNTEAFF. CDR3 DNA sequence: TGTGCCAGCAGGGAGGACAGTGTGAACACTGAAGCTTTCTTT.

The chain combines TRBV18 with TRBJ1-1; 12 positions match TRBD1. V trimming: 3 bases; J trimming: 5 bases; junction bases outside the gene matches: 13. The CDR3 contains 18 residues. Germline lookup yields CDR1 KGHSH and CDR2 LQKENI. This CDR3 is CASSPLGGQGAPRTEAFF. Here the CDR3 DNA reads TGTGCCAGCTCACCGTTAGGGGGACAGGGGGCGCCGAGGACTGAAGCTTTCTTT.

This chain joins TRBV5-6 and TRBJ1-5, with a tentative D call TRBD1 (6 bases). This CDR3 comprises 16 residues. Trimming stripped 4 bases from V and 7 bases from J, with 21 bases between. The V gene's germline CDR1 is SGHDT and CDR2 YYEEEE. CDR3 loop: CASSRTDPMGEQPQHF. In DNA form, the CDR3 reads TGTGCCAGCAGCCGGACAGACCCTATGGGGGAGCAGCCCCAGCATTTT.

The chain couples TRBV19 to TRBJ1-4, with D perhaps TRBD1 (5 bases). Germline-derived CDR1 and CDR2 are LNHDA and SQIVND (reference sequence). The CDR3 consists of 14 residues. The ends were cut back, 9 bases at V and 7 bases at J, with 18 bases in the middle. The CDR3, as DNA: TGTGCCAGCCGTTCTGTGACAGACGCTGAAAAACTGTTTTTT. Translating it yields CASRSVTDAEKLFF.

The rearrangement joins TRBV19 to TRBJ2-5; D is perhaps TRBD1 (6 bases). The assigned J gene may be wrong: the sequence end matches TRBJ2-7 better. There are 15 residues in the CDR3. The germline CDR1 and CDR2 sequences are LNHDA and SQIVND (reference sequence). The CDR3 loop reads CASSIDLGTRVEQYF. In nucleotides, the CDR3 is TGTGCCAGTAGTATAGATCTTGGGACAAGGGTCGAGCAGTACTTC.

The V call is TRBV5-5, the J call TRBJ1-5; D is perhaps TRBD1 (6 bases). This CDR3 contains 17 residues. CDR1 is SGHKS and CDR2 is YYEKEE in the germline V gene (reference sequence). V was shortened by 4 bases and J by 2 bases, with 19 bases between the two germline ends. The CDR3 DNA is TGTGCCAGCAGCCCAACAGGGATATTAAAGGGCAATCAGCCCCAGCATTTT. Its protein is CASSPTGILKGNQPQHF.

The chain links TRBV11-1 to TRBJ2-1; 8 bases agree with TRBD1. Germline CDR1 SGHAT, CDR2 FQDESV (reference sequence). The CDR3 is 14 residues long. J gave up 6 bases and V 6 bases, and 7 bases lay outside the gene matches. CDR3 sequence reads: CASSNSGGANEQFF. In DNA form, the CDR3 reads TGTGCCAGCAGTAATTCAGGGGGCGCCAATGAGCAGTTCTTC. Filled out from reference TRBV11-1 and TRBJ2-1, the complete variable domain reads EAEVAQSPRYKITEKSQAVAFWCDPISGHATLYWYRQILGQGPELLVQFQDESVVDDSQLPKDRFSAERLKGVDSTLKIQPAELGDSAMYLCASSNSGGANEQFFGPGTRLTVL.

This clone was seen just once. V is TRBV19 and J is TRBJ1-2; no clear D. This CDR3 has 13 amino acids. V was clipped by 4 bases and J by 5 bases, with 11 bases between them. CDR1 LNHDA and CDR2 SQIVND come from the germline V gene (reference sequence). The CDR3 nucleotides read TGTGCCAGTAGTAGTCCTCCCGGGTATGGCTACACCTTC. Amino acids: CASSSPPGYGYTF.

V is TRBV6-1 and J is TRBJ2-5, with a tentative D call TRBD2 (6 bases). The J call may be wrong; the DNA end is better matched by TRBJ2-7. CDR3 size: 15 residues. Germline CDR1 reads MNHNS; CDR2 reads SASEGT. CDR3 nucleotide sequence: TGTGCCAGCAGCCCCTCTAGCGTCGGTTCCTACGAGCAGTACTTC. The encoded protein is CASSPSSVGSYEQYF.

The V and J genes are TRBV30 and TRBJ2-5, with D possibly TRBD1 on 6 matching bases. The CDR3 extends over 15 amino acids. Germline lookup yields CDR1 GTSNPN and CDR2 SVGIG (reference sequence). Deletions cut 0 bases from V and 1 base from J, with 12 bases between. The CDR3 DNA follows: TGTGCCTGGAGTGTGATTCGACAGGTCCAAGAGACCCAGTACTTC. Translating it yields CAWSVIRQVQETQYF.

The chain combines TRBV30 with TRBJ2-5; TRBD1 might be the D (7 bases). The better agreement between TRBJ2-7 and the DNA end casts doubt on the J call. In germline, CDR1 is GTSNPN, CDR2 SVGIG (reference sequence). CDR3 length: 12 residues. CDR3 in amino acids: CAFQGGTYEQYF. The CDR3, as DNA: TGTGCCTTCCAGGGGGGCACCTACGAGCAGTACTTC.

This chain links TRBV30 with TRBJ2-3; 7 bases match TRBD1. V was clipped by 1 base and J by 1 base; unmatched bases: 8. CDR3 size: 16 residues. Germline assignment: CDR1 GTSNPN and CDR2 SVGIG (reference sequence). The CDR3: CAWSADVGQGTDTQYF. In nucleotides, the CDR3 is TGTGCCTGGAGTGCGGATGTTGGACAGGGCACAGATACGCAGTATTTT.

This clone appeared a few times. The V call is TRBV7-9, the J call TRBJ2-1; 9 nucleotides match TRBD2. The CDR3 extends over 13 amino acids. Germline V gene sequence: CDR1 SEHNR, CDR2 FQNEAQ (reference sequence). V dropped 5 bases and J dropped 9; count of bases not matched to a gene: 5. The CDR3 loop reads CASSAGGLGEQFF. The DNA of the CDR3 is TGTGCCAGCAGCGCGGGGGGGCTAGGTGAGCAGTTCTTC.

The chain couples TRBV29-1 to TRBJ2-3; 13 positions match TRBD2. Per germline, CDR1 SQVTM and CDR2 ANQGSEA. The CDR3 sequence is 14 residues long. With V trimmed by 7 bases and J by 6 bases, 7 bases remained unmatched. The CDR3 spells CSGGLAGALDTQYF. CDR3 DNA sequence: TGCAGCGGAGGACTAGCGGGGGCCCTCGATACGCAGTATTTT.

The J gene is TRBJ2-7, the V gene TRBV27; a possible D gene is TRBD1 (6 bases). The V gene lost 2 bases and the J gene lost 2 bases, with 7 bases spanning the gap. CDR1 and CDR2 from the germline V gene are MNHEY and SMNVEV (reference sequence). CDR3 length: 13 amino acids. The CDR3 region is CASSLNRAYEQYF. The DNA for the CDR3 is TGTGCCAGCAGTTTAAACAGGGCCTACGAGCAGTACTTC.

This clone was observed a handful of times. V is TRBV30 and J is TRBJ2-2; no clear D. Trimming left V 5 bases short and J 4 bases short, with 8 bases between. Germline V gene lookup returns CDR1 GTSNPN and CDR2 SVGIG (reference sequence). CDR3 length: 12 residues. The CDR3 is CAWYKFTGELFF. As DNA, the CDR3 is TGTGCCTGGTACAAATTCACCGGGGAGCTGTTTTTT. The full variable domain, its missing parts supplied by reference TRBV30 and TRBJ2-2, is SQTIHQWPATLVQPVGSPLSLECTVEGTSNPNLYWYRQAAGRGLQLLFYSVGIGQISSEVPQNLSASRPQDRQFILSSKKLLLSDSGFYLCAWYKFTGELFFGEGSRLTVL.